The clone carrying this T cell receptor (beta chain) was recorded once. Repertoires were generated with immunoSEQ multiplex PCR, while TCRdb's copy carries only in-frame clones and drops some. The sample has about 120,000 clones; approximately 91% are singletons. These data originate in a study of T cell responses to AZD1222 COVID-19 vaccine. Study summary: Timing groups of about 4 and about 12 weeks for second doses were pooled.

The CDR3 runs 13 residues. The germline V gene has CDR1 LGHDT and CDR2 YNNKEL (reference sequence). Trimming removed 1 base at V and 7 bases at J, with 10 bases between. V usage is TRBV3-1 (or the pseudogene TRBV3-2) and J usage is TRBJ1-2, with D possibly TRBD1 on 5 matching bases. The sequence was obtained from an adult in good health. The sample in question was peripheral blood, obtained on day 0 of AZD1222 vaccination. The DNA of the CDR3 is TGTGCCAGCAGCCAAGGGGACTCTGGTGGCTACACCTTC. It yields the protein CASSQGDSGGYTF.